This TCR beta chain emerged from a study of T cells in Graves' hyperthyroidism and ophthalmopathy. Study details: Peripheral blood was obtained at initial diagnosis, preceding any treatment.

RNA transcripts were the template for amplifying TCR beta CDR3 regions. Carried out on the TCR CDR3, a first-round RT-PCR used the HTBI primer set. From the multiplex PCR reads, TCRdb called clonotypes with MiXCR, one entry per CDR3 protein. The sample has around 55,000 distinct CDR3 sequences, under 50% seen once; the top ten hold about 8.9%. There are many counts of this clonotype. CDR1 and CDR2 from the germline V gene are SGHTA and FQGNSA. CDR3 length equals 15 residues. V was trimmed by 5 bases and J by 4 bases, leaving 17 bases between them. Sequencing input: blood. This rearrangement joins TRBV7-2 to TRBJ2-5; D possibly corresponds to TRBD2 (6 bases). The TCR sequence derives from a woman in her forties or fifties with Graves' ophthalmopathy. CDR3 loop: CASSPAGWGGETQYF. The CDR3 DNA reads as TGTGCCAGCAGCCCCGCGGGTTGGGGAGGAGAGACCCAGTACTTC.